The 20 T cell receptor beta chains in this list originate from one sample, sequenced in a study of T cell responses to AZD1222 COVID-19 vaccine. TCRdb keeps only in-frame clones here, not all; method: immunoSEQ multiplex PCR. Among 180,000 or so clones listed, 85% to 95% were seen once. The sequencing here drew on peripheral blood, taken 28 days after the second dose of the MenACWY control vaccine. The origin of the receptors is an adult who received the MenACWY meningococcal vaccine as a control.

The chain recombines TRBV5-6 with TRBJ2-3, with 8 bases lining up with TRBD1. The germline V gene has CDR1 SGHDT and CDR2 YYEEEE. This CDR3 is 15 amino acids long. V trimming: 0 bases; J trimming: 9 bases; junction bases outside the gene matches: 9. CDR3 residues: CASSLVGRGQGTQYF. In nucleotides, the CDR3 is TGTGCCAGCAGCTTGGTTGGCAGGGGGCAAGGCACGCAGTATTTT.

The chain carries TRBV19 and TRBJ2-1; 13 positions match TRBD2. V shed 5 bases and J 4 bases; nucleotides not matched to a gene: 11. Germline CDR1 and CDR2: LNHDA and SQIVND (reference sequence). The CDR3 runs 18 residues. This CDR3 is CASSYRTSGGVGYNEQFF. In DNA form, the CDR3 reads TGTGCCAGTAGTTACCGAACTAGCGGGGGGGTCGGATACAATGAGCAGTTCTTC.

A note on this clone: In the same sample, other DNA sequences code for this CDR3. The chain uses TRBV30 and TRBJ2-5, with 8 bases matching TRBD1. The V gene's germline CDR1 is GTSNPN and CDR2 SVGIG (reference sequence). V shed 0 bases, J shed 4 bases, and the junction held 1 base outside the gene matches. The CDR3 loop spans 13 amino acids. CDR3 coding DNA: TGTGCCTGGAGTGTACAGGGGGGAGAGACCCAGTACTTC. Amino acid sequence: CAWSVQGGETQYF. Full variable domain (missing parts from reference TRBV30 and TRBJ2-5): SQTIHQWPATLVQPVGSPLSLECTVEGTSNPNLYWYRQAAGRGLQLLFYSVGIGQISSEVPQNLSASRPQDRQFILSSKKLLLSDSGFYLCAWSVQGGETQYFGPGTRLLVL.

This chain links TRBV4-3 with TRBJ2-1; D is undetermined. Germline V gene lookup returns CDR1 LGHNA and CDR2 YSLEER. The CDR3 is 15 residues long. V dropped 0 bases and J dropped 0 bases, with 6 bases sitting between them. The CDR3 region has the DNA TGCGCCAGCAGCCAAGATAGAAGCTCCTACAATGAGCAGTTCTTC. As protein: CASSQDRSSYNEQFF.

This sequence joins TRBV28 and TRBJ1-6; possible D gene TRBD1, 6 bases. Germline loops: CDR1 MDHEN, CDR2 SYDVKM. The germline V and J ends were trimmed by 7 bases and 9 bases, with 13 bases remaining between them. The length of the CDR3 is 13 residues. The CDR3 nucleotides are TGTGCCAGCACCGGGACATACTCTTCACCCCTCCACTTT. Translating it yields CASTGTYSSPLHF.

The gene calls are TRBV29-1 and TRBJ2-3; TRBD2 matches 8 bases. The J segment lost 3 bases and the V segment lost 2 bases, leaving 7 bases of the junction unmatched. CDR1 and CDR2 (germline): SQVTM, ANQGSEA. CDR3 size: 15 residues. CDR3 DNA sequence: TGCAGCGTTGAATATGGACTAGCAGAGACAGATACGCAGTATTTT. This translates into CSVEYGLAETDTQYF.

The rearrangement links TRBV27 to TRBJ1-2; 7 bases are a match to TRBD1. Germline CDR1 MNHEY, CDR2 SMNVEV (reference sequence). V was pared by 6 bases and J by 8 bases, with 6 bases of the junction left unmatched. The CDR3 is made up of 12 amino acids. In nucleotides, the CDR3 is TGTGCCAGCAGACAGGGGATGGGCGGCTACACCTTC. It yields the protein CASRQGMGGYTF.

The V and J genes are TRBV7-9 and TRBJ1-4; 7 bases fit TRBD1. V trimming: 10 bases; J trimming: 8 bases; junction bases outside the gene matches: 16. The CDR3 totals 15 residues. Germline-derived CDR1 and CDR2 are SEHNR and FQNEAQ (reference sequence). The CDR3 loop reads CATSRTGVRGEKLFF. The CDR3 DNA follows: TGTGCCACCAGTAGAACAGGGGTTAGGGGCGAAAAACTGTTTTTT.

The chain employs TRBV9 and TRBJ1-4; 10 bases line up with TRBD1. Germline CDR1 is SGDLS and CDR2 is YYNGEE. Germline trimming cut 2 bases from V and 0 bases from J; bases unmatched to any gene: 7. This CDR3 comprises 18 residues. This CDR3 reads CASSVGTGASATNEKLFF. The CDR3 nucleotides read TGTGCCAGCAGCGTCGGGACAGGGGCTTCCGCAACTAATGAAAAACTGTTTTTT.

This CDR3 is CASSQRGRRFNNQPQHF. The CDR3 nucleotides read TGTGCCAGCAGCCAACGAGGGAGACGCTTTAACAATCAGCCCCAGCATTTT. This chain connects TRBV3-1 (or the pseudogene TRBV3-2) to TRBJ1-5; no reliable D call. V gave up 2 bases and J gave up 3 bases, with 17 bases separating them. Germline loops: CDR1 LGHDT, CDR2 YNNKEL (reference sequence). This CDR3 has 17 residues.

The chain couples TRBV7-2 to TRBJ1-3; perhaps TRBD1 as D (5 bases). The CDR3 loop spans 14 amino acids. Trimming pared 6 bases from V and 10 bases from J, leaving 19 bases between. The germline V gene encodes CDR1 SGHTA and CDR2 FQGNSA. The CDR3 sequence is CASSRGHLSGTIYF. For the CDR3, the DNA is TGTGCCAGCAGTCGTGGACATCTGTCGGGAACCATATATTTT.

The chain couples TRBV7-9 to TRBJ1-1; D call uncertain. V lost 3 bases and J 3 bases, leaving 8 bases between the germline ends. Germline V lookup: CDR1 SEHNR, CDR2 FQNEAQ (reference sequence). This CDR3 is 13 amino acids long. The CDR3 spells CASSFVGHTEAFF. The CDR3 DNA follows: TGTGCCAGCAGCTTCGTAGGGCACACTGAAGCTTTCTTT.

Only one count was recorded for this clone. This sequence joins TRBV6-5 and TRBJ2-3, with 11 positions matching TRBD2. Germline assignment: CDR1 MNHEY and CDR2 SVGAGI. V shed 4 bases and J 4 bases; nucleotides not matched to a gene: 4. This CDR3 has 15 residues. DNA for the CDR3: TGTGCCAGCAGTTTAGCGGGGGGGCCGGCAGATACGCAGTATTTT. Residues: CASSLAGGPADTQYF.

The rearrangement uses TRBV12-3 or TRBV12-4 and TRBJ1-4, with D unresolved. CDR3 length: 11 residues. The V and J ends lost 3 bases and 7 bases respectively, with 3 bases between them. CDR3 bases: TGTGCCAGCAGTTTCCGTGAAAAACTGTTTTTT. Its protein product is CASSFREKLFF.

The chain has TRBV5-1 and TRBJ1-2; D perhaps matches TRBD1 (5 bases). V lost 4 bases to trimming and J lost 7 bases, with 14 bases between them. The germline CDR1 and CDR2 sequences are SGHRS and YFSETQ. The CDR3 is 13 amino acids. CDR3 loop: CASSTRERSGYTF. The CDR3 DNA sequence: TGCGCCAGCAGCACCAGGGAAAGGAGTGGCTACACCTTC.

This clone has a handful of counts. The chain couples TRBV2 to TRBJ2-7; TRBD1 agrees at 9 bases. The CDR3 loop spans 14 amino acids. Germline CDR1 SNHLY, CDR2 FYNNEI. The trim removed 7 bases at V and 3 bases at J, leaving 7 bases unmatched. CDR3 sequence: CASNKGQGSYEQYF. The CDR3 region has the DNA TGTGCCAGCAATAAGGGACAGGGTAGCTACGAGCAGTACTTC. The whole variable domain, remainder taken from reference TRBV2 and TRBJ2-7, is EPEVTQTPSHQVTQMGQEVILRCVPISNHLYFYWYRQILGQKVEFLVSFYNNEISEKSEIFDDQFSVERPDGSNFTLKIRSTKLEDSAMYFCASNKGQGSYEQYFGPGTRLTVT.

The chain links TRBV6-5 to TRBJ1-1, with D perhaps matching TRBD1 (6 bases). The CDR3 is made up of 13 amino acids. Trimming shortened V by 11 bases and J by 6 bases, and 19 bases separated the two germline ends. In germline, CDR1 is MNHEY, CDR2 SVGAGI. CDR3 nucleotide sequence: TGTGCCCCCGCCTGGGGGCGGGGGCCTGAAGCTTTCTTT. This encodes CAPAWGRGPEAFF.

The V call is TRBV19, the J call TRBJ2-1; D possibly corresponds to TRBD1 (5 bases). The V gene's germline CDR1 is LNHDA and CDR2 SQIVND (reference sequence). This CDR3 has 16 amino acids. Trimming took off 1 base at V and 6 bases at J, with 16 bases between the two ends. For the CDR3, the DNA is TGTGCCAGTAGTATAGGGGGCCAGGGTGTTAGCAATGAGCAGTTCTTC. It specifies CASSIGGQGVSNEQFF.

The chain carries TRBV25-1 and TRBJ2-5; no clear D. V was shortened by 4 bases and J by 3 bases, with 15 bases between the two germline ends. The germline V gene has CDR1 MGHDK and CDR2 SYGVNS. The CDR3 extends over 15 amino acids. In nucleotides, the CDR3 is TGTGCCAGCAGTGGTTCATCGGCCAGGAAAGAGACCCAGTACTTC. Translation: CASSGSSARKETQYF.

V is TRBV7-9 and J is TRBJ1-1, with D unclear. This CDR3 comprises 13 residues. Trimming shortened V by 5 bases and J by 4 bases, and 11 bases separated the two germline ends. Germline V lookup: CDR1 SEHNR, CDR2 FQNEAQ (reference sequence). This CDR3 is CASSLPGGTEAFF. The DNA for the CDR3 is TGTGCCAGCAGCCTCCCGGGAGGCACTGAAGCTTTCTTT.